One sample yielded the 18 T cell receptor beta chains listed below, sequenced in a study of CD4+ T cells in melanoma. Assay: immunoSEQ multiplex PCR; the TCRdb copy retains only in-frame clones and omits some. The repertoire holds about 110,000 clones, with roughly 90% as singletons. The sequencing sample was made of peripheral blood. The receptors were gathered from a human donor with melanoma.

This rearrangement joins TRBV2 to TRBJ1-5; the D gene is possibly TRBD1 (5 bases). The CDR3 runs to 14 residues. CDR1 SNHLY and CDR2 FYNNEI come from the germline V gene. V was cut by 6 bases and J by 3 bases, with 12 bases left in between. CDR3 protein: CASRQAGINQPQHF. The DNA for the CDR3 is TGTGCCAGCAGGCAGGCAGGGATCAATCAGCCCCAGCATTTT.

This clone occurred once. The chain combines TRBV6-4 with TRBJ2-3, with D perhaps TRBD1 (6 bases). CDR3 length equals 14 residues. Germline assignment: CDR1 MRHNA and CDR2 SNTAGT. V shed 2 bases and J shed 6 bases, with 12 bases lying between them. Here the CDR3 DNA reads TGTGCCAGCAGTGACAGCGTCCAGGGGGATACGCAGTATTTT. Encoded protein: CASSDSVQGDTQYF.

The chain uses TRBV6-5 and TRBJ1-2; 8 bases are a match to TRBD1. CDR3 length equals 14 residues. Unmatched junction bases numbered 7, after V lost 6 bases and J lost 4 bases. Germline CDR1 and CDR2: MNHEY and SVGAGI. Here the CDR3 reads CASSRTGLGYGYTF. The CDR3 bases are TGTGCCAGCAGCCGGACAGGGTTGGGCTATGGCTACACCTTC.

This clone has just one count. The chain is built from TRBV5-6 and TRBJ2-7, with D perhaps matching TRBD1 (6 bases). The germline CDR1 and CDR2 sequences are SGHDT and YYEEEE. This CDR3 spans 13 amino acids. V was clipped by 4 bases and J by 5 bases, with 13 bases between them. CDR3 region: CASSTQGRNEQYF. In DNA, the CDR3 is TGTGCCAGCAGCACACAGGGTCGGAACGAGCAGTACTTC.

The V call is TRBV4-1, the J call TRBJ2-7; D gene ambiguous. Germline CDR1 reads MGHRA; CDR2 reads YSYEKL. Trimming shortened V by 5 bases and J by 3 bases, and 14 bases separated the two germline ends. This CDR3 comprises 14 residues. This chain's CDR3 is CASSKSAGIYEQYF. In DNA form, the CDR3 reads TGCGCCAGCAGCAAAAGCGCAGGAATCTACGAGCAGTACTTC.

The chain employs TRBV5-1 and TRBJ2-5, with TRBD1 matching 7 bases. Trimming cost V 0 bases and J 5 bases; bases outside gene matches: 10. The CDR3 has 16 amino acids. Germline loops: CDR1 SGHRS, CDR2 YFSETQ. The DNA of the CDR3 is TGCGCCAGCAGCTTGGGGTTGACAGGGAGCGTTGAGACCCAGTACTTC. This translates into CASSLGLTGSVETQYF.

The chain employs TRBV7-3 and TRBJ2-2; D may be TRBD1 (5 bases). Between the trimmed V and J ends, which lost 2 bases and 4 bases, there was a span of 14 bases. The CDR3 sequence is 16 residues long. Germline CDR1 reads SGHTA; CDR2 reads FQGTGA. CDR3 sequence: CASSLSAGWATGELFF. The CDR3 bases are TGTGCCAGCAGCTTATCAGCAGGGTGGGCCACCGGGGAGCTGTTTTTT.

As DNA, the CDR3 is TGTGCCAGCAGCCTTAGGAGGGGGTCGGGGGAGCTGTTTTTT. Translation: CASSLRRGSGELFF. The chain carries TRBV6-1 and TRBJ2-2; D could derive from TRBD1 or TRBD2 (6 bases each). Germline V lookup: CDR1 MNHNS, CDR2 SASEGT. This CDR3 spans 14 amino acids. The ends were cut back, 6 bases at V and 8 bases at J, with 16 bases in the middle.

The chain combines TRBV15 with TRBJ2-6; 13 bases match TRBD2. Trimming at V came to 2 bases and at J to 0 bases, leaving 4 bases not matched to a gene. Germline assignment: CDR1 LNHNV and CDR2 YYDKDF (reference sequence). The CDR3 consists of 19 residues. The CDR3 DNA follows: TGTGCCACCAGCAGACAGGGACTAGCGGGATACTCTGGGGCCAACGTCCTGACTTTC. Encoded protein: CATSRQGLAGYSGANVLTF.

CDR3 sequence: CASSFPGSPSPLHF. CDR3 in DNA: TGTGCCAGCAGCTTCCCAGGGTCCCCCTCACCCCTCCACTTT. This sequence joins TRBV11-2 and TRBJ1-6; tentatively, D is TRBD1 (5 bases). Germline CDR1 is SGHAT and CDR2 is FQNNGV. The CDR3 spans 14 residues. Trimming shortened V by 3 bases and J by 10 bases, and 13 bases separated the two germline ends.

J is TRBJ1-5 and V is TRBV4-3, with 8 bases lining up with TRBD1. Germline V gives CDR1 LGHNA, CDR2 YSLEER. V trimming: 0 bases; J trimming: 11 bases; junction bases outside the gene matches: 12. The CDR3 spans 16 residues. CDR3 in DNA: TGCGCCAGCAGCCAAGATTCCGGGACAGGACACCGGGCCCAGCATTTT. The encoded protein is CASSQDSGTGHRAQHF.

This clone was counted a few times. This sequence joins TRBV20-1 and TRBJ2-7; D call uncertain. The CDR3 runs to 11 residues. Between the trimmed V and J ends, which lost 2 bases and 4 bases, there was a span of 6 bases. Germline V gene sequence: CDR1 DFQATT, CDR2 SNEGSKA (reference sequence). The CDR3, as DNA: TGCAGTGCTAGAAGCACTTACGAGCAGTACTTC. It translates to CSARSTYEQYF.

The CDR3 nucleotides are TGTGCCAGCAATAGAGGCGGGGCAGATACGCAGTATTTT. Protein product: CASNRGGADTQYF. The J gene is TRBJ2-3, the V gene TRBV6-5, with a tentative D call TRBD2 (6 bases). Trimming removed 7 bases from V and 4 bases from J, with 12 bases in between. The CDR3 extends over 13 amino acids. Germline lookup yields CDR1 MNHEY and CDR2 SVGAGI.

The CDR3 region has the DNA TGTGCCAGTACCCGTTGGGATCAACTGAGGGGTGAAGCTTTCTTT. This sequence encodes CASTRWDQLRGEAFF. V is TRBV19 and J is TRBJ1-1, with a weak D call TRBD1 (5 bases). Germline V gene sequence: CDR1 LNHDA, CDR2 SQIVND (reference sequence). Trimming took 7 bases from V and 7 from J, leaving 22 bases between them. The CDR3 is 15 residues long.

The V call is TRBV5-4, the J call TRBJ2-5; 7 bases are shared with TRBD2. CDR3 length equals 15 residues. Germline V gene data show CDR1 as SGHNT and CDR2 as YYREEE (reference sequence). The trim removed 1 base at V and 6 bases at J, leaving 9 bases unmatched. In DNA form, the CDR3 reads TGTGCCAGCAGCTTGCGGGCGGGGGACGGGAAGACCCAGTACTTC. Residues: CASSLRAGDGKTQYF.

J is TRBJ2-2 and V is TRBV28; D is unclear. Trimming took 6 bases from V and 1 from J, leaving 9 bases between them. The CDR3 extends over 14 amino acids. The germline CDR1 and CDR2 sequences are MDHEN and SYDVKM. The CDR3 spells CASRPTENTGELFF. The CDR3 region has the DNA TGTGCCAGCAGGCCTACAGAGAACACCGGGGAGCTGTTTTTT.

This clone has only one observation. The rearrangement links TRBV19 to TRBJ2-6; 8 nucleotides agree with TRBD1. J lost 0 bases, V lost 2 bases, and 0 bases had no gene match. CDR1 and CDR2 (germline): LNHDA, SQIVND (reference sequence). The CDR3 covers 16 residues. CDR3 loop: CASSIQGASGANVLTF. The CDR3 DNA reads TGTGCCAGTAGTATACAGGGGGCCTCTGGGGCCAACGTCCTGACTTTC.

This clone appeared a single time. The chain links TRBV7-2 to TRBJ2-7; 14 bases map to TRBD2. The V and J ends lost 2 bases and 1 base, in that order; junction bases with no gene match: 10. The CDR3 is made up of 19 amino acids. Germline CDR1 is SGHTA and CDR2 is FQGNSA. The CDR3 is CASSLKGLAGVVGSYEQYF. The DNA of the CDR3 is TGTGCCAGCAGCTTAAAGGGACTAGCGGGAGTAGTAGGATCCTACGAGCAGTACTTC.